This entry features one TCR beta chain sequence. Its cognate antigen is unknown. Treatment given: 15 to 20 received Ad26.COV2.S at low or high dose, single or two shots; a few received placebo; per-sample allocation not given. Sampling occurred on day 63 after the first vaccine or placebo injection. The sample came from a Boston adult aged 18-55 years. The sample comes from a study of Ad26.COV2.S vaccination and SARS-CoV-2 variants. This CDR3 comprises 13 residues. Germline V gives CDR1 LNHDA, CDR2 SQIVND (reference sequence). With 4 bases removed from V and 3 bases from J, the gap between germline ends came to 9 bases. Profiled with immunoSEQ multiplex PCR; TCRdb holds only in-frame clones, not every one. The data contain about 480,000 clones, around 85% of them singletons. Regarding the study as a whole: Participants in the vaccine arm had higher spike-specific TCR breadth; placebo recipients had lower. It is possible that the TCR breadth and depth analyses underestimated the total T cell responses.

The sequence was collected from a person between 18 and 59 years old who received the Ad26.COV2.S COVID-19 vaccine or a placebo. The chain couples TRBV19 to TRBJ1-2; D may be TRBD1 (5 bases). The sequences come from peripheral blood, collected in a trial of Ad26.COV2.S vaccine versus placebo. In DNA, the CDR3 is TGTGCCAGTAGTAGGGGGGTCGACTATGGCTACACCTTC. Its protein is CASSRGVDYGYTF.